The present entry profiles one T cell receptor beta chain with its context. The CDR3 runs to 12 residues. Germline V gene lookup returns CDR1 LNHDA and CDR2 SQIVND (reference sequence). V was pared by 5 bases and J by 6 bases, with 3 bases of the junction left unmatched. This sample was taken from a study of blood T cell repertoires in COVID-19. Study background: T cells, B-cell-depleted T cells, or PBMCs provided the cDNA or gDNA that served as material.

The assay was immunoSEQ multiplex PCR, and TCRdb's table has in-frame clones only and misses some. The sample holds over 120,000 clones, about 86% seen once. The chain is built from TRBV19 and TRBJ1-2, with 7 bases identical to TRBD1. The sequencing input was peripheral blood. This sequence was found in a woman in her forties or fifties with active or convalescent COVID-19. CDR3 sequence reads: CASSLTGNGYTF. In nucleotides, the CDR3 is TGTGCCAGTAGTCTGACAGGGAATGGCTACACCTTC.